This T cell receptor (beta chain) was documented in a study of breast tumors, draining lymph nodes, adjacent tissues. Study results and limitations: Tumor repertoires ranked between lymph nodes and nontumor tissue in diversity, with V and J gene preferences. Most tumor T cells seemingly derive from lymph node, then expand in tumor. Luminal-like breast cancer showed significantly higher tumor–nontumor repertoire similarity than basal-like. Data only fit, rather than demonstrated, lymph node origin of most tumor T cells.

The length of the CDR3 is 18 residues. Trimming took off 4 bases at V and 9 bases at J, with 25 bases between the two ends. CDR1 and CDR2 (germline): MDHEN, SYDVKM. Each CDR3 protein is one row after TCRdb ran MiXCR on the multiplex PCR reads. The sample has fewer than 250,000 distinct CDR3 sequences, roughly 32% seen once. Axillary draining lymph nodes of breast cancer patients supplied the node samples. This clonotype was recorded many times. Its target is not known. The J gene is TRBJ1-6, the V gene TRBV28, with D hard to call. The sample was axillary lymph node tissue. The clonotype comes from a female donor with breast cancer. Some clones in this sample may be carry-over from other donors' samples. CDR3 sequence: CASSSTSLRKPWGSPLHF. The CDR3 DNA is TGTGCCAGCAGTTCCACCTCCTTACGGAAGCCATGGGGTTCACCCCTCCACTTT.